Described below is a single TCR beta chain sequence and its context. This likely comes from a read error, as the CDR3 has no conserved phenylalanine or tryptophan at its end. RNA and DNA were co-extracted from approximately 20-30 mg of unsorted bulk tissue. Resecting the tumor surgically was how the patients' primary liver carcinoma was treated. This sample stems from a study of tumor-infiltrating lymphocytes in primary liver carcinoma. Background on the study: The study enrolled male and female patients aged 30 to 69 years. Every sample contained roughly 3.65 to 8 million productive TCRbeta reads, and these numbers were similar from one tissue type to another. Among the tumors, stages were T1-T3 N0M0 and sizes roughly 4.2 to 11 cm.

From roughly 0.55 ug of total RNA, TCR beta-specific cDNA was reverse-transcribed using a constant-region primer. Amplification in three nested multiplex PCR rounds with slightly modified ARM-PCR gave rise to TCR beta libraries. TRBV1-TRBV30 forward and Cbeta reverse primers drove the first two roughly 11-cycle rounds. TCRdb re-derived calls from the multiplex PCR reads in MiXCR, one entry per CDR3 protein. The data hold around 21,000 distinct CDR3 sequences, with approximately 70% observed a single time. The CDR3 sequence is 16 residues long. Germline loops: CDR1 SGHAT, CDR2 FQNNGV. This receptor was identified in a man between 35 and 55 years old with primary liver carcinoma and hepatitis B virus infection. This chain joins TRBV11-2 and TRBJ1-4, with no clear D. Source material: liver tumor tissue from sampling region 1. Stated subset: tumor region T1, superior pole. The CDR3 protein is CAGSRTSGGTNEKLFS. DNA for the CDR3: TGTGCCGGCAGCAGGACTTCAGGAGGAACAAATGAAAAACTGTTTTCT.